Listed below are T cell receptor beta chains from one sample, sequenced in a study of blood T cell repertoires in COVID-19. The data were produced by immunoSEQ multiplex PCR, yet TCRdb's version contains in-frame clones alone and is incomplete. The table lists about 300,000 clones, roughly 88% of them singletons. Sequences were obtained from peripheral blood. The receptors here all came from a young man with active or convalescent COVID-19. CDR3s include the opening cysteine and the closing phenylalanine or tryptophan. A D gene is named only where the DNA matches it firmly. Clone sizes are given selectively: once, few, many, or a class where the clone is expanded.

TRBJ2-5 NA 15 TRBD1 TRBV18 CASSPPGQGLKTQYF TGTGCCAGCTCACCACCGGGACAGGGTTTAAAGACCCAGTACTTC
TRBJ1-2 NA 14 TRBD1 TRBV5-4 CASRGQGGGYGYTF TGTGCCAGCAGGGGACAGGGGGGCGGCTATGGCTACACCTTC
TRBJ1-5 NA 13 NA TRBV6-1 CASSEYSNQPQHF TGTGCCAGCAGTGAATATAGCAATCAGCCCCAGCATTTT
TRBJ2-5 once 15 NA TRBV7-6 CASSLHRLTEETQYF TGTGCCAGCAGCTTACACAGGCTGACGGAGGAGACCCAGTACTTC
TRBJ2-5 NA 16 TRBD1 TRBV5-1 CASSFRTGGTVGTQYF TGCGCCAGCAGCTTCAGGACAGGGGGGACGGTAGGGACCCAGTACTTC
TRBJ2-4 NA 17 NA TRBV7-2 CASSLDLLRGAKNIQYF TGTGCCAGCAGCTTAGATTTGCTACGGGGGGCCAAAAACATTCAGTACTTC
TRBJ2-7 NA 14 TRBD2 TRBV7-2 CASSPGGGVYEQYF TGTGCCAGCAGCCCGGGCGGGGGGGTATACGAGCAGTACTTC
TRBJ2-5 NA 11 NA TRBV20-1 CSARRGETQYF TGCAGTGCTAGGCGCGGGGAGACCCAGTACTTC
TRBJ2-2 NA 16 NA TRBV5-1 CASSLAGGSNTGELFF TGCGCCAGCAGCTTGGCGGGGGGCTCAAACACCGGGGAGCTGTTTTTT
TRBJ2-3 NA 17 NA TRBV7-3 CASSPGGGRGITDTQYF TGTGCCAGCAGCCCCGGTGGGGGGCGGGGGATAACAGATACGCAGTATTTT
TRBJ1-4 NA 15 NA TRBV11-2 CASSLLTRENEKLFF TGTGCCAGCAGCTTATTAACCCGGGAGAATGAAAAACTGTTTTTT
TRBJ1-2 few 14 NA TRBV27 CASSPRGYGYGYTF TGTGCCAGCAGTCCTCGGGGGTACGGCTATGGCTACACCTTC
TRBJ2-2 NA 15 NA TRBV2 CASSEATGSTGELFF TGTGCCAGCAGTGAAGCGACGGGATCCACCGGGGAGCTGTTTTTT
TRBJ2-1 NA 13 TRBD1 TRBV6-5 CASKVTGGNEQFF TGTGCCAGCAAGGTGACAGGGGGCAATGAGCAGTTCTTC
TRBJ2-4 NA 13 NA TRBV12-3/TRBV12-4 CASSGTPGLQEYF TGTGCCAGCAGCGGTACTCCGGGACTTCAAGAGTACTTC
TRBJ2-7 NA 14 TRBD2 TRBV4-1 CASSPAGLDYEQYF TGCGCCAGCAGTCCCGCGGGACTAGACTACGAGCAGTACTTC
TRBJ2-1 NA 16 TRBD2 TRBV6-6 CASTPSGGYSYNEQFF TGTGCCAGCACCCCTAGCGGGGGGTATTCCTACAATGAGCAGTTCTTC
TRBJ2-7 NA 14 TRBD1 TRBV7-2 CASSLGTGFYEQYF TGTGCCAGCAGCTTAGGGACAGGGTTTTACGAGCAGTACTTC
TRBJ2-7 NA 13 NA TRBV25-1 CASSLGRDYEQYF TGTGCCAGCAGTTTAGGCAGGGATTACGAGCAGTACTTC
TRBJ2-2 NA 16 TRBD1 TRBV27 CASSLDGRGRSGELFF TGTGCCAGCAGTTTAGACGGCAGGGGGCGATCCGGGGAGCTGTTTTTT
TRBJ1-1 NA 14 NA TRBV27 CASSSRALNTEAFF TGTGCCAGCAGTTCCAGGGCCTTGAACACTGAAGCTTTCTTT
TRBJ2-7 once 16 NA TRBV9 CAKNSSGTGDYYEQYF TGTGCCAAAAACTCATCCGGGACGGGGGATTACTACGAGCAGTACTTC
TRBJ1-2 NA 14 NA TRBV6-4 CASHHRVPNYGYTF TGTGCCAGCCACCACAGGGTCCCTAACTATGGCTACACCTTC
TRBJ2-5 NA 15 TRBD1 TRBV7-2 CASSSRTGLQETQYF TGTGCCAGCAGTTCGCGGACAGGGCTACAAGAGACCCAGTACTTC
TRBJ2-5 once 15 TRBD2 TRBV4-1 CASSYPGLAIETQYF TGCGCCAGCAGCTACCCGGGACTAGCCATAGAGACCCAGTACTTC
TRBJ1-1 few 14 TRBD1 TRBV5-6 CASRFGQGVTEAFF TGTGCCAGCAGGTTTGGACAGGGGGTCACTGAAGCTTTCTTT
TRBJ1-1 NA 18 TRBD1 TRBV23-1 CASSQSVRRGDRGREAFF TGCGCCAGCAGTCAATCGGTTCGAAGGGGGGACAGGGGGCGCGAAGCTTTCTTT